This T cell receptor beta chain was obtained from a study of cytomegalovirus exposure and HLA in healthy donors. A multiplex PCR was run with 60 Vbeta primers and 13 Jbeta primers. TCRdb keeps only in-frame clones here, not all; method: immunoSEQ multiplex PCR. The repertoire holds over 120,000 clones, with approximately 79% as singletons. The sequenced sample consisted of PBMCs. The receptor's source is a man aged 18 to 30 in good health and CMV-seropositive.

The CDR3 protein is CASSPIAGQNSYEQYF. The CDR3 bases are TGTGCCAGCAGCCCCATTGCGGGACAGAACTCCTACGAGCAGTACTTC. The chain combines TRBV6-6 with TRBJ2-7; D is perhaps TRBD1 (7 bases). The CDR3 extends over 16 amino acids. CDR1 is MNHNY, CDR2 SVGAGI, per germline (reference sequence). With 6 bases removed from V and 0 bases from J, the gap between germline ends came to 18 bases.